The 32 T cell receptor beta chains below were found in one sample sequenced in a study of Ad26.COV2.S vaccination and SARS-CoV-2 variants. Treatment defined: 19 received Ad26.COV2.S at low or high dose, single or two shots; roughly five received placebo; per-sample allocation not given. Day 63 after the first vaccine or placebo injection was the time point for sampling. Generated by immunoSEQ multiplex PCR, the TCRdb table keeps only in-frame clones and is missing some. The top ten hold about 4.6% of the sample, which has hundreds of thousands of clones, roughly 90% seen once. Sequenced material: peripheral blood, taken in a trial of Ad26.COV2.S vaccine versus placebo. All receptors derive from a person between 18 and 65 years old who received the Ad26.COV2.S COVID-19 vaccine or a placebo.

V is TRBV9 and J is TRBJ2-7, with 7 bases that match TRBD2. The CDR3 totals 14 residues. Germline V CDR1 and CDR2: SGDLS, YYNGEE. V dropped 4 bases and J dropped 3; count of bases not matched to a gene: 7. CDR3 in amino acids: CASSPSGAGYEQYF. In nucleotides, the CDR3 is TGTGCCAGCAGCCCCAGCGGGGCCGGCTACGAGCAGTACTTC.

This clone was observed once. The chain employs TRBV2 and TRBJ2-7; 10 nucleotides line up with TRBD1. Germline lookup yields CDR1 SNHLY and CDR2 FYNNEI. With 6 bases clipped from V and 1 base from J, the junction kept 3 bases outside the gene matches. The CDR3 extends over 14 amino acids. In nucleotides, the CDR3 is TGTGCCAGCAGCGGGGACAGGGGATCCTACGAGCAGTACTTC. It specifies CASSGDRGSYEQYF.

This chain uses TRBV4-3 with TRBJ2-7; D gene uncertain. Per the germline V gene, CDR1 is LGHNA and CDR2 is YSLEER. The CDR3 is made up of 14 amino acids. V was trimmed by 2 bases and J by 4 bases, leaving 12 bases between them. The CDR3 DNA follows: TGCGCCAGCAGCCAAAGTGTTTCTGGGTACGAGCAGTACTTC. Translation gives CASSQSVSGYEQYF.

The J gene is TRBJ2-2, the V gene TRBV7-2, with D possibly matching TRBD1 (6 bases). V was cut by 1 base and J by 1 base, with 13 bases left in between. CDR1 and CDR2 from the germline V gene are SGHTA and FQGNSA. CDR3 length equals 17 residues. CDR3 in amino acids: CASSLVSTGLNTGELFF. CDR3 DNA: TGTGCCAGCAGCTTAGTGAGCACAGGGCTGAACACCGGGGAGCTGTTTTTT.

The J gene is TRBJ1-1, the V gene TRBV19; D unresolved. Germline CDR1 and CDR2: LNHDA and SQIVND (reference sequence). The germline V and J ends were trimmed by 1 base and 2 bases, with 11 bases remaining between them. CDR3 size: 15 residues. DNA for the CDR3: TGTGCCAGTAGTATAGGAGTCGCAGACAACACTGAAGCTTTCTTT. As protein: CASSIGVADNTEAFF.

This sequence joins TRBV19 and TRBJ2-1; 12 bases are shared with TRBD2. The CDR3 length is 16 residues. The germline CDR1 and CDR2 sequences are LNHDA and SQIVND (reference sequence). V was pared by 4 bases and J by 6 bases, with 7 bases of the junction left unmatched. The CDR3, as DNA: TGTGCCAGTAGTACGATACTAGCGGGAGGAGTCAATGAGCAGTTCTTC. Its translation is CASSTILAGGVNEQFF.

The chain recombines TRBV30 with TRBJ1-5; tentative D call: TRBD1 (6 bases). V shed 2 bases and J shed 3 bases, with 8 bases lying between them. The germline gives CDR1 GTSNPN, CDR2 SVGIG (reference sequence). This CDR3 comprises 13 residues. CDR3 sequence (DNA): TGTGCCTGGAGTCGGGACAACAATCAGCCCCAGCATTTT. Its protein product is CAWSRDNNQPQHF.

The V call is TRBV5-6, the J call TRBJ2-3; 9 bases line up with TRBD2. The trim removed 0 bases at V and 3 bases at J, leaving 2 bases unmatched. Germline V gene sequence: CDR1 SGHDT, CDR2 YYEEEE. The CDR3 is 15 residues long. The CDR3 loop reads CASSLVAGGTDTQYF. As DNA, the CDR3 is TGTGCCAGCAGCTTGGTTGCGGGAGGGACAGATACGCAGTATTTT.

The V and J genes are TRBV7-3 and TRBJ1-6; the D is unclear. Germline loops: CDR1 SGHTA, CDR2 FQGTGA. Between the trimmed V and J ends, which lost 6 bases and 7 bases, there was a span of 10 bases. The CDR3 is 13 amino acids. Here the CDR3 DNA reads TGTGCCAGCAGGCGGACTCAGAATTCACCCCTCCACTTT. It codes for CASRRTQNSPLHF.

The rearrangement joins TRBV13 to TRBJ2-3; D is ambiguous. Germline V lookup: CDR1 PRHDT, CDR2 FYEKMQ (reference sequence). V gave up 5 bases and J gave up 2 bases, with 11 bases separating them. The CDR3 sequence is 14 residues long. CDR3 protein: CASSPPPNTDTQYF. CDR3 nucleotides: TGTGCCAGCAGCCCCCCCCCAAACACAGATACGCAGTATTTT.

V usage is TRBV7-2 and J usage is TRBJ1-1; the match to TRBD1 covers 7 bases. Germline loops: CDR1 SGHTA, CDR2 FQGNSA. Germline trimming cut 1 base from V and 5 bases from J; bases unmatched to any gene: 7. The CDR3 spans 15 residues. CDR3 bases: TGTGCCAGCAGCTTAGGGGACAGCCTGGGGACTGAAGCTTTCTTT. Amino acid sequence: CASSLGDSLGTEAFF.

The CDR3 is CASSLAGPKSYEQYF. The CDR3, as DNA: TGCGCCAGCAGCTTGGCCGGACCGAAATCCTACGAGCAGTACTTC. The J gene is TRBJ2-7, the V gene TRBV5-1; the D is unclear. This CDR3 comprises 15 residues. Trimming took off 0 bases at V and 1 base at J, with 11 bases between the two ends. Germline assignment: CDR1 SGHRS and CDR2 YFSETQ.

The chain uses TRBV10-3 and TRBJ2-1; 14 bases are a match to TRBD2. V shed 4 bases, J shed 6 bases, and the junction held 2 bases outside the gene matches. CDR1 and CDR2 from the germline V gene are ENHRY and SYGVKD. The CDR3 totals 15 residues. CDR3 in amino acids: CAISAGLAGGNEQFF. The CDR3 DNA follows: TGTGCCATCAGTGCTGGACTAGCGGGAGGCAATGAGCAGTTCTTC.

DNA for the CDR3: TGTGCCAGCAGTTTACTCGGGACAGGGGGACAGAATGAGCAGTTCTTC. Encoded protein: CASSLLGTGGQNEQFF. The chain uses TRBV27 and TRBJ2-1, with 11 bases fitting TRBD1. Germline trimming cut 2 bases from V and 7 bases from J; bases unmatched to any gene: 7. The CDR3 runs to 16 residues. Per germline, CDR1 MNHEY and CDR2 SMNVEV (reference sequence).

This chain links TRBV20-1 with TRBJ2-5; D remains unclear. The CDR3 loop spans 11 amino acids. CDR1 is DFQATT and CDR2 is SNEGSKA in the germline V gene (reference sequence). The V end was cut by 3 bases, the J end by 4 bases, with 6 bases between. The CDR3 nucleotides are TGCAGTGCTAGTACGAGAGAGACCCAGTACTTC. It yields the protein CSASTRETQYF.

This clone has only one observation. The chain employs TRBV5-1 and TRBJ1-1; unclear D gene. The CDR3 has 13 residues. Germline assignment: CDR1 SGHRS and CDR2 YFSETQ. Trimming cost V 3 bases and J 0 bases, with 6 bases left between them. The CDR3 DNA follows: TGCGCCAGCAGCTCCGGAATGAACACTGAAGCTTTCTTT. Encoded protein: CASSSGMNTEAFF.

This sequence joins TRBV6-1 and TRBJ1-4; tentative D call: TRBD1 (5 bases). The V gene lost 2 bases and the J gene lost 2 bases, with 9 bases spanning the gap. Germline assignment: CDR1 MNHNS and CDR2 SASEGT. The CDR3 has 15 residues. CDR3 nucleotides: TGTGCCAGCAGTGAACTTCCAGGGACTAATGAAAAACTGTTTTTT. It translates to CASSELPGTNEKLFF.

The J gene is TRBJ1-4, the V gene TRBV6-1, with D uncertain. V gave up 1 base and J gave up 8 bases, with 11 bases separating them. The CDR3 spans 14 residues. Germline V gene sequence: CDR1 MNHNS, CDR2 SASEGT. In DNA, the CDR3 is TGTGCCAGCAGTGAAGGAGGCGTGAAGGAAAAACTGTTTTTT. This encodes CASSEGGVKEKLFF.

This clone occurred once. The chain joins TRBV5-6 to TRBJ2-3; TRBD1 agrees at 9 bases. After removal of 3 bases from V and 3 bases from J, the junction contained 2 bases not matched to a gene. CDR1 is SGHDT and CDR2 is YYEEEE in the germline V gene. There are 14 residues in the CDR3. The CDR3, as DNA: TGTGCCAGCAGCTACAGGGGGCGTACAGATACGCAGTATTTT. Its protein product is CASSYRGRTDTQYF.

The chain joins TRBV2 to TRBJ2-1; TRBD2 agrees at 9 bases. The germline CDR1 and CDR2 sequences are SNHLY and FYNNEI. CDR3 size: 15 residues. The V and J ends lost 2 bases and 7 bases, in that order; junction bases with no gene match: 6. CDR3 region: CASSELAGSGNEQFF. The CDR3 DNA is TGTGCCAGCAGTGAACTAGCGGGGAGTGGGAATGAGCAGTTCTTC.

CDR3: CASSLETGGNTIYF. The CDR3 DNA reads as TGCGCCAGCAGCTTGGAAACAGGGGGAAACACCATATATTTT. V gene TRBV5-1 combines with J gene TRBJ1-3; D possibly corresponds to TRBD1 (6 bases). CDR1 is SGHRS, CDR2 YFSETQ, per germline. V shed 0 bases and J shed 4 bases, with 8 bases lying between them. The CDR3 runs to 14 residues.

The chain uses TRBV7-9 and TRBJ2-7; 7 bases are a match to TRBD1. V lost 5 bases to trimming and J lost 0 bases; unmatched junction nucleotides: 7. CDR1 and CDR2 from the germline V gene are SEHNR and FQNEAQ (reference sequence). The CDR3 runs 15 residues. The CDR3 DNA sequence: TGTGCCAGCAGCACAGGACAGGCGGCCTCCTACGAGCAGTACTTC. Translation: CASSTGQAASYEQYF.

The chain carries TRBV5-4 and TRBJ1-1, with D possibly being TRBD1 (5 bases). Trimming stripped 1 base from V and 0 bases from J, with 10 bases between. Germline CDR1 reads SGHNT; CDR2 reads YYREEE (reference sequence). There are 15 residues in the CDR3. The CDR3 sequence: CASSLSQGLNTEAFF. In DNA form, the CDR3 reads TGTGCCAGCAGCTTGTCGCAGGGCTTGAACACTGAAGCTTTCTTT. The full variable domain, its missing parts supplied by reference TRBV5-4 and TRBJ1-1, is ETGVTQSPTHLIKTRGQQVTLRCSSQSGHNTVSWYQQALGQGPQFIFQYYREEENGRGNFPPRFSGLQFPNYSSELNVNALELDDSALYLCASSLSQGLNTEAFFGQGTRLTVV.

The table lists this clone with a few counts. DNA of the CDR3: TGTGCCACCAGCACCCCCGCGACCGCCGGGGAGCTGTTTTTT. Protein: CATSTPATAGELFF. The rearrangement links TRBV15 to TRBJ2-2, with no clear D. The V gene lost 4 bases and the J gene lost 6 bases, with 12 bases spanning the gap. This CDR3 comprises 14 residues. CDR1 LNHNV and CDR2 YYDKDF come from the germline V gene (reference sequence).

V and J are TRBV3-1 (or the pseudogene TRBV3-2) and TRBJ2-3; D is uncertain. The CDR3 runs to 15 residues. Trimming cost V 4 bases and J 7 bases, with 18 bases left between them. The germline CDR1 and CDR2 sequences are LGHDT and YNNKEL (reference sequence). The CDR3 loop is CASSPENFYSNTQYF. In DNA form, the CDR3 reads TGTGCCAGCAGCCCCGAGAATTTTTATTCGAATACGCAGTATTTT.

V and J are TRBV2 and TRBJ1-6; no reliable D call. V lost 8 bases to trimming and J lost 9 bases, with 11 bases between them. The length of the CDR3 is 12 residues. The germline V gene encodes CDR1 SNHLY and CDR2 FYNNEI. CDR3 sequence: CASDGEPSPLHF. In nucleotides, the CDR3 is TGTGCCAGCGATGGAGAGCCTTCACCCCTCCACTTT.

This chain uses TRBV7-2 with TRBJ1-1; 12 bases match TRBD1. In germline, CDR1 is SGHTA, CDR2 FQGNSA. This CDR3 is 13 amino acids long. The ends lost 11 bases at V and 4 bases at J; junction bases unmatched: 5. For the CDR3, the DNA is TGTGCCGCGGGGACAGGGGGCCTCACTGAAGCTTTCTTT. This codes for CAAGTGGLTEAFF.

The CDR3: CASSQLSSSGNTIYF. As DNA, the CDR3 is TGTGCCAGCAGCCAACTGTCGAGCTCTGGAAACACCATATATTTT. The chain is built from TRBV14 and TRBJ1-3; D not certain. Germline values: CDR1 SGHDN, CDR2 FVKESK. V lost 2 bases to trimming and J lost 0 bases, with 8 bases between them. The CDR3 has 15 residues.

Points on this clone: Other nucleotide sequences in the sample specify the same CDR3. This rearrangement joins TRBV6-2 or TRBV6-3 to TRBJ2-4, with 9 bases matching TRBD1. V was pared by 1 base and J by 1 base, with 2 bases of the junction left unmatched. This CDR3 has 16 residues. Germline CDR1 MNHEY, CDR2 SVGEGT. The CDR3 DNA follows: TGTGCCAGCAGTTACTTTGGACAGGGGGCCAAAAACATTCAGTACTTC. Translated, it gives CASSYFGQGAKNIQYF.

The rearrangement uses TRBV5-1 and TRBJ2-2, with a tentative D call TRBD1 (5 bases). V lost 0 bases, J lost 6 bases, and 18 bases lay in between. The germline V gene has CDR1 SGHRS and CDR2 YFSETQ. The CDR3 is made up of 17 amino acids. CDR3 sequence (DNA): TGCGCCAGCAGCTTGGATGGGCAGGGATCATTGGCCGGGGAGCTGTTTTTT. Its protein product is CASSLDGQGSLAGELFF.

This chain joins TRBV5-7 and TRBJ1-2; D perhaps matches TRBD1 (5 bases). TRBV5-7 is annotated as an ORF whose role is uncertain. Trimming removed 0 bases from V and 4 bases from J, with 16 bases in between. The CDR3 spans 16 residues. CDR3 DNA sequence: TGTGCCAGCAGCTTGGGACAGACGCTACTTGGCTATGGCTACACCTTC. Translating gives CASSLGQTLLGYGYTF.

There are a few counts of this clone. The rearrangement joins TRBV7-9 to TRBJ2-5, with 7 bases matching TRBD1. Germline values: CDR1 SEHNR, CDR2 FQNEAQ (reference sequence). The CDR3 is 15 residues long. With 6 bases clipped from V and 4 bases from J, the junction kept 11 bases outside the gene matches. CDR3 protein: CASSLTGTVRETQYF. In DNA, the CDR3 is TGTGCCAGCAGTTTAACCGGGACAGTAAGAGAGACCCAGTACTTC.